This T cell receptor beta chain stems from a study of shared clonotypes between healthy human individuals. Study results and limitations: Sample collection involved blood only; tissue repertoires are likely different.

A remark on this clone: No antigen is known for it.

CDR1 SGHTA and CDR2 FQGTGA come from the germline V gene. The CDR3 runs 13 residues. Trimming took 5 bases from V and 4 from J, leaving 8 bases between them. Assay used: immunoSEQ multiplex PCR; TCRdb lists only in-frame clones, some missing. The table includes some 1 million clones, about three quarters detected once. The genes are TRBV7-3 and TRBJ1-4, with TRBD1 as a possible D gene (5 bases). The sequenced material came from memory CD4+ T cells sorted from blood. As to subset: CD45RA-negative fraction. The TCR was taken from a young man in good health. The CDR3: CASSRGLNEKLFF. The CDR3 DNA reads TGTGCCAGCAGCCGGGGCCTTAATGAAAAACTGTTTTTT.